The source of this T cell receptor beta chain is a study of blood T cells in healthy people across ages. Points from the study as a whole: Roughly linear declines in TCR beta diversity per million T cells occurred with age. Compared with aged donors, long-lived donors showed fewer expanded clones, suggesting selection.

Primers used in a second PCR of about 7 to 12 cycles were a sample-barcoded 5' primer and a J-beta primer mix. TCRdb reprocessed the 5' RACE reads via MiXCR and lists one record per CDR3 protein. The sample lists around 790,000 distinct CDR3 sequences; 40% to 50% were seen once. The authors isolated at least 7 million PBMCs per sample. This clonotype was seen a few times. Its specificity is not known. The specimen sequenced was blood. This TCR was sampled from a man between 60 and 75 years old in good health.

The CDR3 bases are TGCAGTGCTAGAGATCCGTCCACAGCAAGCACTGAAGCTTTCTTT. Its protein product is CSARDPSTASTEAFF. V is TRBV20-1 and J is TRBJ1-1; no firm D call. Germline lookup yields CDR1 DFQATT and CDR2 SNEGSKA (reference sequence). The CDR3 is 15 residues long. The V and J ends lost 0 bases and 4 bases respectively, with 15 bases between them.